This TCR beta chain was retrieved from a study of T cells in Graves' hyperthyroidism and ophthalmopathy. The V gene lost 6 bases and the J gene lost 8 bases, with 16 bases spanning the gap. The CDR3 has 13 amino acids. CDR1 is SNHLY and CDR2 is FYNNEI in the germline V gene. A lack of ophthalmopathy progression within 18 months defined stable Graves' hyperthyroidism. These patients, aged 18 to 65, had recently diagnosed hyperthyroidism lasting under 2 months. The CDR3 regions of TCR beta were amplified from RNA transcripts. HTBI primers drove first-round RT-PCR of the TCR CDR3. TCRdb reprocessed the multiplex PCR reads via MiXCR and lists one record per CDR3 protein. Of 89,000 or so distinct CDR3 sequences in the sample, around 37% are singletons; the top ten hold about a tenth.

The TCR comes from a woman aged 30 to 39 with Graves' hyperthyroidism. The chain links TRBV2 to TRBJ1-2; D is undetermined. The sequenced sample was peripheral blood or thyroid tissue (not recorded which). CDR3 residues: CASSHLRSAGYTF. As DNA, the CDR3 is TGTGCCAGCAGCCACTTGAGGAGTGCGGGCTACACCTTC.